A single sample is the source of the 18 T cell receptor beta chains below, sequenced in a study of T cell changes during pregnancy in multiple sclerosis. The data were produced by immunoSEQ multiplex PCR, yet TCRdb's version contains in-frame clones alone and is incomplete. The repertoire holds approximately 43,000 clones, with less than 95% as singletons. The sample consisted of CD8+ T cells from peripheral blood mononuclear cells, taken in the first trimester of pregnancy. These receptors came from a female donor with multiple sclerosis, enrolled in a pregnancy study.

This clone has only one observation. This chain's CDR3 is CASSLGGGEGSSPLHF. In nucleotides, the CDR3 is TGCGCCAGCAGCCTAGGCGGGGGGGAAGGGAGTTCACCCCTCCACTTT. The rearrangement joins TRBV4-3 to TRBJ1-6; perhaps TRBD1 as D (5 bases). The V and J ends lost 4 bases and 9 bases respectively, with 19 bases between them. The CDR3 extends over 16 amino acids. The germline V gene encodes CDR1 LGHNA and CDR2 YSLEER.

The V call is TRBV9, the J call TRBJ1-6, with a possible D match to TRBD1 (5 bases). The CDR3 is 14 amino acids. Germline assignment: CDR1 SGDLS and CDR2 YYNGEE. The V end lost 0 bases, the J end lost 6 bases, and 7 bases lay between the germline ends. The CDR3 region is CASSVGGGNSPLHF. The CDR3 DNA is TGTGCCAGCAGCGTAGGGGGCGGTAATTCACCCCTCCACTTT.

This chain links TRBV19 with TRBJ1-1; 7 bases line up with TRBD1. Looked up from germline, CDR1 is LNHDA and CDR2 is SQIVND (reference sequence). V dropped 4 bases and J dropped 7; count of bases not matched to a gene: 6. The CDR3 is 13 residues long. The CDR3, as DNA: TGTGCCAGTAGTACCACATCAGGGGGTGAAGCTTTCTTT. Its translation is CASSTTSGGEAFF.

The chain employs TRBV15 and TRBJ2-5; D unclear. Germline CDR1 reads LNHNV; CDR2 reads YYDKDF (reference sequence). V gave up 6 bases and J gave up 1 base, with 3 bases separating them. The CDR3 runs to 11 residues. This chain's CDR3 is CATSIQETQYF. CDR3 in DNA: TGTGCCACCAGTATCCAAGAGACCCAGTACTTC. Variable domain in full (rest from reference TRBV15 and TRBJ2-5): DAMVIQNPRYQVTQFGKPVTLSCSQTLNHNVMYWYQQKSSQAPKLLFHYYDKDFNNEADTPDNFQSRRPNTSFCFLDIRSPGLGDTAMYLCATSIQETQYFGPGTRLLVL.

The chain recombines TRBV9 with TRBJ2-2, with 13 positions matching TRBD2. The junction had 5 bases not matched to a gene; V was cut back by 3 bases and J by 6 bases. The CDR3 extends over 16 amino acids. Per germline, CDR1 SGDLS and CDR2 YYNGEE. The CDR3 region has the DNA TGTGCCAGCAGCGATACTAGCGGGGGGGATGCCGGGGAGCTGTTTTTT. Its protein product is CASSDTSGGDAGELFF.

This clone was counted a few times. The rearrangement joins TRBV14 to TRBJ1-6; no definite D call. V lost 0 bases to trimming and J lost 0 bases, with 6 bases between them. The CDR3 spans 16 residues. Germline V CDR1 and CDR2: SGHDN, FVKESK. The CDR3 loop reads CASSQESFSYNSPLHF. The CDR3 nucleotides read TGTGCCAGCAGCCAAGAGAGTTTCTCCTATAATTCACCCCTCCACTTT.

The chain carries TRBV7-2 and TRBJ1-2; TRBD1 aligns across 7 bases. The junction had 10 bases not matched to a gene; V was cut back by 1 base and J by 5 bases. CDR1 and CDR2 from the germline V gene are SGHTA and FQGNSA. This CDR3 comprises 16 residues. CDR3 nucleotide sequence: TGTGCCAGCAGCTTAGTAACAGGGGCCCATGGGTATGGCTACACCTTC. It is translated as CASSLVTGAHGYGYTF.

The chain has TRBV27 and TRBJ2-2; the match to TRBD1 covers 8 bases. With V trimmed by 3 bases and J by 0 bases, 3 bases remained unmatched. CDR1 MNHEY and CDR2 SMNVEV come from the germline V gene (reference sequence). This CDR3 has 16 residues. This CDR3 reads CASSFPGQANTGELFF. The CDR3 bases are TGTGCCAGCAGTTTTCCGGGACAGGCGAACACCGGGGAGCTGTTTTTT.

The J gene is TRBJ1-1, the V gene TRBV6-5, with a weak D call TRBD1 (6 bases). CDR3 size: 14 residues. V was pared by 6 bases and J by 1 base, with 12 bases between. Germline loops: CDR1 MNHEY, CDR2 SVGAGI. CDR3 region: CASSHGGANTEAFF. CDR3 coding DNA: TGTGCCAGCAGCCATGGGGGGGCGAACACTGAAGCTTTCTTT.

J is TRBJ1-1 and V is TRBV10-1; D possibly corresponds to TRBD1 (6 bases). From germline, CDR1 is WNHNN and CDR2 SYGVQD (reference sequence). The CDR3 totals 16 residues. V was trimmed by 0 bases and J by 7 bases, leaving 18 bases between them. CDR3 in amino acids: CASSESFVGGRDEAFF. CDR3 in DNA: TGCGCCAGCAGTGAGTCGTTTGTCGGGGGGCGAGATGAAGCTTTCTTT.

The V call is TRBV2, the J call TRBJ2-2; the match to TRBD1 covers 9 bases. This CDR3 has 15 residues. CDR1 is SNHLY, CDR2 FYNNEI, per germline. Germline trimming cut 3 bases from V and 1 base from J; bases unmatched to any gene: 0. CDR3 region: CASSEDRGNTGELFF. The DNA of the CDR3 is TGTGCCAGCAGTGAGGACAGGGGGAACACCGGGGAGCTGTTTTTT.

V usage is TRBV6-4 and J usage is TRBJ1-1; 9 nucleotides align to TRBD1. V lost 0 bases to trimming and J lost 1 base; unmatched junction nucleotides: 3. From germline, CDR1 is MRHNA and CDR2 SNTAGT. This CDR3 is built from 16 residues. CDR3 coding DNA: TGTGCCAGCAGTGACTCCCCACAGGGGGCGAACACTGAAGCTTTCTTT. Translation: CASSDSPQGANTEAFF.

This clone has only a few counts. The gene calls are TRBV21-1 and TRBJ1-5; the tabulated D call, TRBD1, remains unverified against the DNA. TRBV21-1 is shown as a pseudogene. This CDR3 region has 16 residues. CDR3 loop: CASSQDQYYSNQPQHF. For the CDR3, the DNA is TGTGCCAGCAGCCAAGACCAGTATTATAGCAATCAGCCCCAGCATTTT.

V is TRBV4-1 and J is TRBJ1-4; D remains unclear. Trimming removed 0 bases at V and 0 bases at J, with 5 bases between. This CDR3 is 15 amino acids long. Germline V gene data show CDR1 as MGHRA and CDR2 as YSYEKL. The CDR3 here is CASSQDTSTNEKLFF. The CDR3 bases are TGCGCCAGCAGCCAAGATACTTCAACTAATGAAAAACTGTTTTTT.

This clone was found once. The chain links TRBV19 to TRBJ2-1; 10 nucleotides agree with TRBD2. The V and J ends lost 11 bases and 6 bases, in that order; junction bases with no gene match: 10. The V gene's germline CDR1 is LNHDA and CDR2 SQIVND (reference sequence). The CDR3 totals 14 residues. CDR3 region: CAAKTSGGANEQFF. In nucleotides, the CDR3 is TGTGCCGCCAAAACGAGCGGGGGGGCCAATGAGCAGTTCTTC.

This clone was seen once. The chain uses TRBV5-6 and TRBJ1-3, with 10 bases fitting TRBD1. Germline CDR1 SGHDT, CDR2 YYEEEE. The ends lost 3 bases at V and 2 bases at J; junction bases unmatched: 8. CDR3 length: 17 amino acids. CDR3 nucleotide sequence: TGTGCCAGCAGCTCGCTTGGGACAGGGGTTCCTGGAAACACCATATATTTT. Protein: CASSSLGTGVPGNTIYF.

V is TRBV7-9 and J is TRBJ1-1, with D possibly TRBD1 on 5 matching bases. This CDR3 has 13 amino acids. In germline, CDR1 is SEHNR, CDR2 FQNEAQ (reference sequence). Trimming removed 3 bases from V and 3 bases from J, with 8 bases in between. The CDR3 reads CASSFQGDTEAFF. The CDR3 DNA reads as TGTGCCAGCAGCTTTCAGGGTGACACTGAAGCTTTCTTT.

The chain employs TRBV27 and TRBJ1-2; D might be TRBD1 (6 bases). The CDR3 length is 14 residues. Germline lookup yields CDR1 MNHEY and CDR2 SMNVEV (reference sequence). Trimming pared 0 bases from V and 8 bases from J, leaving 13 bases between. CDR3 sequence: CASSLSNREGGYTF. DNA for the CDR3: TGTGCCAGCAGTTTATCGAACAGGGAGGGCGGCTACACCTTC.